Only one count was recorded for the clone carrying this T cell receptor beta chain. This CDR3 contains 20 residues. In germline, CDR1 is MNHEY, CDR2 SMNVEV (reference sequence). Trimming at V came to 2 bases and at J to 1 base, leaving 10 bases not matched to a gene. This record comes from a study of shared clonotypes between healthy human individuals. For the study at large: Researchers drew samples from two women and three men aged 18 to 49.

Tens of thousands of T cell genomes (approximately 180 ng DNA) went into each sorted-subset replicate. Repertoires were generated with immunoSEQ multiplex PCR, while TCRdb's copy carries only in-frame clones and drops some. The sample consists of roughly 2.1 million clones, about 93% of them appearing once. Naive-designated CD8 cells lacked CD45RO, were positively enriched for CCR7, and omitted terminally differentiated effector memory CD45RA+ cells. Each of the donors was a healthy adult who was HIV-negative and had not had a recent acute infection or vaccination. This rearrangement joins TRBV27 to TRBJ2-1, with 14 nucleotides matching TRBD2. The TCR was taken from a man between 18 and 35 years old in good health. Some clones in this sample may be carry-over from other donors' samples. The sequenced material came from naive CD8+ T cells from PBMCs. DNA of the CDR3: TGTGCCAGCAGTTTACTATCGACTAGCGGGAGGGCCACATCCTACAATGAGCAGTTCTTC. Translation: CASSLLSTSGRATSYNEQFF.